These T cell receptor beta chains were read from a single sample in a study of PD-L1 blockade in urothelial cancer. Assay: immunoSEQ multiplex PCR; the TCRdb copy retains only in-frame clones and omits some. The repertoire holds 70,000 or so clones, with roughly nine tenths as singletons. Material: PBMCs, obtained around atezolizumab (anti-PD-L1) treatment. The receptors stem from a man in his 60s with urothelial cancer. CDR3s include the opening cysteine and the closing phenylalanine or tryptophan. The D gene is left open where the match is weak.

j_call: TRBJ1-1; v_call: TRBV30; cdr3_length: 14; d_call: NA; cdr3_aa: CAWNPWGRGTEAFF
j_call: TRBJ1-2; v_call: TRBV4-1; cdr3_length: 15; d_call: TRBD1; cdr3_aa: CASSQRQGDAYGYTF
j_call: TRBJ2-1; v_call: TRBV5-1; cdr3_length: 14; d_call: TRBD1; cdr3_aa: CASSRDRGGDEQFF
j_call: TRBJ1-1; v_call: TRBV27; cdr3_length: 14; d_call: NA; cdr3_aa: CASRSWAANTEAFF
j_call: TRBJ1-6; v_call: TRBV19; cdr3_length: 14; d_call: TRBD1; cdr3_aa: CASSRDRDYSPLHF
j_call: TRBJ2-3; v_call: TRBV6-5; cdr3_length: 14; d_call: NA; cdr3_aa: CASSYVGGTDTQYF
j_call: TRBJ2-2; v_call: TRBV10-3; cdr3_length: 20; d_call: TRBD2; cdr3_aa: CAISESRGLAGGRNTGELFF
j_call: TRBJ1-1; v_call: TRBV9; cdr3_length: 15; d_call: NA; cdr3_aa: CASSPPGEGWTEAFF
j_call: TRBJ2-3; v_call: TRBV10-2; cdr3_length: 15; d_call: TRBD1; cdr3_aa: CASSEYRGSTDTQYF
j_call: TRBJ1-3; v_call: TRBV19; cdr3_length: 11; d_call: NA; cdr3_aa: CAGTSGNTIYF
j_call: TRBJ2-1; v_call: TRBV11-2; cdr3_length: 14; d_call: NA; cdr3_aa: CASRFRQEEYEQFF
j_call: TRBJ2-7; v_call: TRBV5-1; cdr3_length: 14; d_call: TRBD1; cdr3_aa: CASETGTGGYEQYF
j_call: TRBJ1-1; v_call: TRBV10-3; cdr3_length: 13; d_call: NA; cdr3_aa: CAISGGGNTEAFF
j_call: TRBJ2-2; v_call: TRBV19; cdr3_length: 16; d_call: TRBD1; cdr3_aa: CASSARDRGFTGELFF
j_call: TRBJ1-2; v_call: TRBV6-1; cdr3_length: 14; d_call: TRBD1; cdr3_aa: CASSPGQGNYGYTF
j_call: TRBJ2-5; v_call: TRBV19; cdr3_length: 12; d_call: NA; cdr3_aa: CASSDTGETQYF
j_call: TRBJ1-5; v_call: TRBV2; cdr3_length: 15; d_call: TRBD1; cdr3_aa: CASSELVQGAQPQHF
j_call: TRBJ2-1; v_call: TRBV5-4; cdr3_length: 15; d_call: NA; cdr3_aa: CASSLFTGSNNEQFF
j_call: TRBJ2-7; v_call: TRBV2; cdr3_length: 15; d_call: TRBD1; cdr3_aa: CASSLGGTGEYEQYF
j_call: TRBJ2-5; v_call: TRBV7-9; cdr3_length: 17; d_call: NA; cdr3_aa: CASSPHRPFGSRETQYF
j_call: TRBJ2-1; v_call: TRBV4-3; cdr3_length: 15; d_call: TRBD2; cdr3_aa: CASSQEGLAVNEQFF
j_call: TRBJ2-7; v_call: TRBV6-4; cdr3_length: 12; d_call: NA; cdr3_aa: CASSRVAYEQYF
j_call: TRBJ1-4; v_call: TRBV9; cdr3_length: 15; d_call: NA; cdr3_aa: CASSAMGGTNEKLFF
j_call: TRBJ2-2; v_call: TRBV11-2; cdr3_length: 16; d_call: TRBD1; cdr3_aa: CASSPSGQLNTGELFF
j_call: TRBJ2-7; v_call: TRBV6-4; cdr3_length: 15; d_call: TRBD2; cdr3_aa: CASTKTSGGPYEQYF
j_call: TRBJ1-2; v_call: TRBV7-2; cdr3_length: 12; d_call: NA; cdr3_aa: CASSLANSLSTF
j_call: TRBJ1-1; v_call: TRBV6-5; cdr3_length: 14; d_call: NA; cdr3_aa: CASNPLGGRTEAFF
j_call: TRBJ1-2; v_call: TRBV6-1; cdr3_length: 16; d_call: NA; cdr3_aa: CASSVSREQANYGYTF